The entry below describes one TCR beta chain. Its antigen is still unknown. The CDR3 sequence is 14 residues long. As the method of synthesis, 5'RACE template switching with UMIs yielded TCR beta cDNA. Reanalyzing the 5' RACE reads, TCRdb keeps one entry per CDR3 protein, without DNA. The listing records a few hundred thousand distinct CDR3 sequences. This sample was taken from a study of T cells expressing NK-cell markers. Overall study: Each TCR beta repertoire originated in sorted T cells that were CD3+CD56+NKG2C+, CD3+CD56+NKG2C- or CD3+CD56-NKG2C+.

General study findings and limits: Researchers report these clonotypes also headed the CD3+CD56-NKG2C+ fraction in a handful of donors.

The sample consisted of blood T cells: a sorted CD56 or NKG2C T cell subset, CD4+ or CD8+ T cells, or bulk PBMC T cells (not recorded which). This TCR was sampled from a man aged 18-70 years in good health. This chain links TRBV12-3 or TRBV12-4 with TRBJ1-5. CDR3 residues: CASSYGGDNQPQHF.